A selection of T cell receptor beta chains follows, all from one sample in a study of blood T cell repertoires in COVID-19. TCRdb's copy holds only in-frame clones and misses some; the assay was immunoSEQ multiplex PCR. This table holds tens of thousands of clones, about 85% found once. The sequenced material came from peripheral blood. The receptor set was obtained from a woman older than 75 with active COVID-19. The CDR3 runs from the conserved cysteine through the conserved F or W. Fields, in order: V gene, D gene, clone size, J gene, CDR3 protein, CDR3 DNA. The D gene is left open where the match is weak. Clone sizes are given selectively: once, few, many, or a class where the clone is expanded.

v_gene: TRBV2; d_gene: TRBD1; abundance: NA; j_gene: TRBJ1-2; CDR3aa: CASRGTAQNYGYTF; CDR3nt: TGTGCCAGCAGGGGGACAGCACAAAACTATGGCTACACCTTC
v_gene: TRBV7-2; d_gene: NA; abundance: NA; j_gene: TRBJ1-1; CDR3aa: CASRARYGVNTEAFF; CDR3nt: TGTGCCAGCAGGGCCAGGTACGGGGTGAACACTGAAGCTTTCTTT
v_gene: TRBV28; d_gene: NA; abundance: once; j_gene: TRBJ1-2; CDR3aa: CASSATGRPPYGYTF; CDR3nt: TGTGCCAGCAGCGCAACAGGCAGGCCTCCCTATGGCTACACCTTC
v_gene: TRBV19; d_gene: NA; abundance: NA; j_gene: TRBJ2-1; CDR3aa: CASGRGGRNEQFF; CDR3nt: TGTGCCAGTGGAAGGGGAGGACGGAATGAGCAGTTCTTC
v_gene: TRBV18; d_gene: NA; abundance: NA; j_gene: TRBJ1-1; CDR3aa: CASSPASGNTEAFF; CDR3nt: TGTGCCAGCTCACCGGCTTCAGGTAACACTGAAGCTTTCTTT
v_gene: TRBV5-6; d_gene: NA; abundance: NA; j_gene: TRBJ1-3; CDR3aa: CASSPDTGNTIYF; CDR3nt: TGTGCCAGCAGCCCGGACACCGGAAACACCATATATTTT
v_gene: TRBV3-1/TRBV3-2; d_gene: NA; abundance: NA; j_gene: TRBJ2-7; CDR3aa: CASSQGPHPGEQYF; CDR3nt: TGTGCCAGCAGCCAAGGACCCCACCCGGGGGAGCAGTACTTC
v_gene: TRBV10-3; d_gene: TRBD2; abundance: NA; j_gene: TRBJ2-1; CDR3aa: CAIRGTSETNEQFF; CDR3nt: TGTGCCATCAGAGGGACTAGCGAAACCAATGAGCAGTTCTTC
v_gene: TRBV6-5; d_gene: TRBD1; abundance: NA; j_gene: TRBJ2-5; CDR3aa: CASSPQGAGETQYF; CDR3nt: TGTGCCAGCAGTCCACAGGGGGCGGGAGAGACCCAGTACTTC
v_gene: TRBV29-1; d_gene: TRBD1; abundance: once; j_gene: TRBJ1-2; CDR3aa: CSVGQEGGYTF; CDR3nt: TGCAGCGTAGGACAGGAAGGTGGCTACACCTTC
v_gene: TRBV27; d_gene: TRBD2; abundance: NA; j_gene: TRBJ2-4; CDR3aa: CASRWPGLAAIRAKNIQYF; CDR3nt: TGTGCCAGCCGCTGGCCGGGACTAGCGGCAATCAGAGCCAAAAACATTCAGTACTTC
v_gene: TRBV6-5; d_gene: NA; abundance: NA; j_gene: TRBJ1-2; CDR3aa: CASSYSIEGSGYGYTF; CDR3nt: TGTGCCAGCAGTTACTCGATTGAGGGATCGGGCTATGGCTACACCTTC
v_gene: TRBV19; d_gene: NA; abundance: NA; j_gene: TRBJ1-1; CDR3aa: CASRPQGGEAFF; CDR3nt: TGTGCCAGTAGGCCCCAGGGCGGAGAAGCTTTCTTT
v_gene: TRBV28; d_gene: TRBD1; abundance: NA; j_gene: TRBJ2-5; CDR3aa: CASSSPTGRRETQYF; CDR3nt: TGTGCCAGCAGTTCCCCGACAGGGCGGCGTGAGACCCAGTACTTC
v_gene: TRBV7-8; d_gene: NA; abundance: NA; j_gene: TRBJ1-4; CDR3aa: CASSSRELGYGEKLFF; CDR3nt: TGTGCCAGCAGCTCCCGGGAGCTAGGGTACGGTGAAAAACTGTTTTTT
v_gene: TRBV6-5; d_gene: NA; abundance: once; j_gene: TRBJ2-7; CDR3aa: CASITETYEQYF; CDR3nt: TGTGCCAGCATTACCGAGACCTACGAGCAGTACTTC
v_gene: TRBV12-3/TRBV12-4; d_gene: NA; abundance: NA; j_gene: TRBJ2-1; CDR3aa: CASSEQGNEQFF; CDR3nt: TGTGCCAGCAGTGAACAGGGCAATGAGCAGTTCTTC
v_gene: TRBV7-2; d_gene: NA; abundance: NA; j_gene: TRBJ2-3; CDR3aa: CASSLFGQGGDTQYF; CDR3nt: TGTGCCAGCAGCTTATTCGGCCAGGGTGGTGATACGCAGTATTTT
v_gene: TRBV29-1; d_gene: TRBD1; abundance: NA; j_gene: TRBJ1-3; CDR3aa: CSVEGDRESGNTIYF; CDR3nt: TGCAGCGTTGAAGGAGACAGGGAATCTGGAAACACCATATATTTT
v_gene: TRBV7-7; d_gene: TRBD1; abundance: NA; j_gene: TRBJ2-5; CDR3aa: CASSRDREETQYF; CDR3nt: TGTGCCAGCAGCCGGGACAGAGAAGAGACCCAGTACTTC
v_gene: TRBV7-9; d_gene: TRBD2; abundance: few; j_gene: TRBJ2-1; CDR3aa: CASSVRSSGGHEQFF; CDR3nt: TGTGCCAGCAGCGTCAGATCTAGCGGGGGCCATGAGCAGTTCTTC
v_gene: TRBV7-9; d_gene: NA; abundance: NA; j_gene: TRBJ2-2; CDR3aa: CASSFDSSNTGELFF; CDR3nt: TGTGCCAGCAGCTTCGACAGTTCGAACACCGGGGAGCTGTTTTTT
v_gene: TRBV5-1; d_gene: NA; abundance: NA; j_gene: TRBJ2-3; CDR3aa: CASSLASGSTDTQYF; CDR3nt: TGCGCCAGCAGCTTGGCCAGCGGATCCACAGATACGCAGTATTTT
v_gene: TRBV19; d_gene: TRBD1; abundance: NA; j_gene: TRBJ2-7; CDR3aa: CASSIRGSGGRSYEQYF; CDR3nt: TGTGCCAGTAGTATTCGGGGATCAGGGGGCAGATCCTACGAGCAGTACTTC
v_gene: TRBV30; d_gene: NA; abundance: few; j_gene: TRBJ1-3; CDR3aa: CAWRLNSGNTIYF; CDR3nt: TGTGCCTGGAGACTGAACTCTGGAAACACCATATATTTT
v_gene: TRBV7-9; d_gene: TRBD1; abundance: NA; j_gene: TRBJ1-4; CDR3aa: CASRRGQGGNEKLFF; CDR3nt: TGTGCCAGCAGGCGTGGACAGGGAGGTAATGAAAAACTGTTTTTT
v_gene: TRBV5-1; d_gene: TRBD1; abundance: few; j_gene: TRBJ2-2; CDR3aa: CASSLWAGGTGELFF; CDR3nt: TGCGCCAGCAGCTTGTGGGCAGGGGGTACCGGGGAGCTGTTTTTT